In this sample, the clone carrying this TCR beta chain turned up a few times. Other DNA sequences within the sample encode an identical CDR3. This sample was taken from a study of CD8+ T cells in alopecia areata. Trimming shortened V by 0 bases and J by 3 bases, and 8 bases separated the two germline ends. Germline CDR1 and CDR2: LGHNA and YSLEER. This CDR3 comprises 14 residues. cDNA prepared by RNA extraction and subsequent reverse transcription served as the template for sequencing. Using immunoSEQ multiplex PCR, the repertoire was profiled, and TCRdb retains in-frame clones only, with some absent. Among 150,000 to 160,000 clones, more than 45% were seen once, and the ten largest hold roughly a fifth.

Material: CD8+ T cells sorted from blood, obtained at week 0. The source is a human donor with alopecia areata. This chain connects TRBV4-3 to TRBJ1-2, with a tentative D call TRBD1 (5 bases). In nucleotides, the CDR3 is TGCGCCAGCAGCCAAGATACAGGAGACTATGGCTACACCTTC. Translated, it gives CASSQDTGDYGYTF.